This T cell receptor beta chain was observed in a study of blood T cell repertoires in COVID-19. V lost 5 bases and J lost 4; bases outside the gene matches: 7. Germline V CDR1 and CDR2: LNHDA, SQIVND (reference sequence). CDR3 length equals 14 residues. This clone showed up just once. Some clones are missing from TCRdb's copy, which holds only in-frame ones; the method was immunoSEQ multiplex PCR. The sample carries over 250,000 clones, 88% recorded once. The chain couples TRBV19 to TRBJ1-2, with 7 bases fitting TRBD1. This clonotype originated in a man aged 60-69 years who had recovered from COVID-19. Sequenced material: peripheral blood. CDR3 DNA: TGTGCCAGTAGTTCCGACAGGGTTAGCTATGGCTACACCTTC. This translates into CASSSDRVSYGYTF.